This TCR beta chain was captured in a study of radiation and T cells in renal cell carcinoma. The time point is: blood 4 weeks post-SBRT, at nephrectomy. Noted treatment: 15 Gy SBRT to primary tumor, nephrectomy 4 weeks later. Blood was sampled at baseline, 2 weeks and 4 weeks after SBRT. The tumor was a clear cell renal cell carcinoma. The CDR3 extends over 16 amino acids. V was cut by 5 bases and J by 4 bases, with 17 bases left in between. The V gene's germline CDR1 is SGHTA and CDR2 FQGTGA. The protocol was immunoSEQ multiplex PCR, while the TCRdb copy is restricted to in-frame clones and leaves out a portion. Among 150,000 to 200,000 clones listed, 88% were seen once. This clone has more than one count but fewer than ten.

The chain couples TRBV7-3 to TRBJ2-2, with D possibly being TRBD1 (5 bases). This specimen consisted of blood, obtained from a patient whose treatment included radiotherapy and nephrectomy. The TCR was taken from a woman aged 45-65 years with renal cell carcinoma. CDR3 sequence: CASSPDSGMGTGELFF. In nucleotides, the CDR3 is TGTGCCAGCAGCCCAGACTCAGGGATGGGCACCGGGGAGCTGTTTTTT. The whole variable domain, filled in from reference TRBV7-3 and TRBJ2-2, reads GAGVSQTPSNKVTEKGKYVELRCDPISGHTALYWYRQSLGQGPEFLIYFQGTGAADDSGLPNDRFFAVRPEGSVSTLKIQRTERGDSAVYLCASSPDSGMGTGELFFGEGSRLTVL.